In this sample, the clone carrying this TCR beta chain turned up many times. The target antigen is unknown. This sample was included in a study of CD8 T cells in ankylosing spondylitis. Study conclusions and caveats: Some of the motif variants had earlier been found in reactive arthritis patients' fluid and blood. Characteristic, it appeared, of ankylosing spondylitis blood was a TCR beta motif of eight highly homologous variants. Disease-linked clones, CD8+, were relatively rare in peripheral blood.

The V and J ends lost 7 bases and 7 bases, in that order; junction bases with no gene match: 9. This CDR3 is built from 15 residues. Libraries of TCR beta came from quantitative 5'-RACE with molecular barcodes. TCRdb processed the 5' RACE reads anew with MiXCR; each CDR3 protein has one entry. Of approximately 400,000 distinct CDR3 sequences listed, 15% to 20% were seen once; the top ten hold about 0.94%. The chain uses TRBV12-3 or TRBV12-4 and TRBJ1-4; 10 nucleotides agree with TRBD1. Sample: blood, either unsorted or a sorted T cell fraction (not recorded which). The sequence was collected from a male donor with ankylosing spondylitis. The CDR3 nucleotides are TGTGCCAGCACCCGACAGGGGGCTCGGAGTGAAAAACTGTTTTTT. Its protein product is CASTRQGARSEKLFF.